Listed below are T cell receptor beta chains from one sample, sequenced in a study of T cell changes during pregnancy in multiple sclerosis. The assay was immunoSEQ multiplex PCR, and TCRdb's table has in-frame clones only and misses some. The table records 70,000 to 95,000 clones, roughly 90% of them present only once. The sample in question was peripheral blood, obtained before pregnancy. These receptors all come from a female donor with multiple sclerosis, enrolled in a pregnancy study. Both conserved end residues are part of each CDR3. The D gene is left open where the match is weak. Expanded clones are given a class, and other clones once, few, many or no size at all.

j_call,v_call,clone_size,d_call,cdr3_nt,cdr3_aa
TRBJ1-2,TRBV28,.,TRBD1,TGTGCCAGCAGTTCTGGCGGGGACAGCGACTATGGCTACACCTTC,CASSSGGDSDYGYTF
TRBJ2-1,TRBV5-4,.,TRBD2,TGTGCCAGCCAAGCGGGGGTCAATGAGCAGTTCTTC,CASQAGVNEQFF
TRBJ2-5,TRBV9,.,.,TGTGCCAGCAGCCCCGAAGGGGGAAGGCTGGCAGAGACCCAGTACTTC,CASSPEGGRLAETQYF
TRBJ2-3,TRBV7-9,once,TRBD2,TGTGCCAGCAGCTCCTCCTCGCGGGAGATCACAGATACGCAGTATTTT,CASSSSSREITDTQYF
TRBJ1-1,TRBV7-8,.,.,TGTGCCAGCAGCTTGGGCGGGGGTGTGGGCACTGAAGCTTTCTTT,CASSLGGGVGTEAFF
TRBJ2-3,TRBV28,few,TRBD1,TGTGCCAGCAGTTTAGGGACAGGGGACACAGATACGCAGTATTTT,CASSLGTGDTDTQYF
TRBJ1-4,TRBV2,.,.,TGTGCCAGCAGACTTACGGGTTCAACTAATGAAAAACTGTTTTTT,CASRLTGSTNEKLFF
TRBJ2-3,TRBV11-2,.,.,TGTGCCAGCAGCTCCAGGTGGCTTGACGAGGATACGCAGTATTTT,CASSSRWLDEDTQYF
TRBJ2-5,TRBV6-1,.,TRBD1,TGTGCCAGCGAGGCAGGGGGCTGGAAGACCCAGTACTTC,CASEAGGWKTQYF
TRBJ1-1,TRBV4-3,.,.,TGCGCCAGCAGCCAAGGGACCCACGGGGTCGTGGGGTACACTGAAGCTTTCTTT,CASSQGTHGVVGYTEAFF
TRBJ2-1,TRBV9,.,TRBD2,TGTGCCAGCAGCGGGCGTAGCGGGGGGGCGTTCGGGCATGAGCAGTTCTTC,CASSGRSGGAFGHEQFF
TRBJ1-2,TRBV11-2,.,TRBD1,TGTGCCAGCAGCTTAGACCCGACAGGGTTTAATGGCTACACCTTC,CASSLDPTGFNGYTF
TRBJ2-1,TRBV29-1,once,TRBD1,TGCAGCGTCAGAACAGGGGAACATGAGCAGTTCTTC,CSVRTGEHEQFF
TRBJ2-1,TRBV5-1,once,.,TGCGCCAGCAGCCCAAGCGGTCCCGCCGAGCAGTTCTTC,CASSPSGPAEQFF
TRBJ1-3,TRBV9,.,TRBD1,TGTGCCAGCAGCGTAGGAGAGGGGGCAAGTGCTGGAAACACCATATATTTT,CASSVGEGASAGNTIYF
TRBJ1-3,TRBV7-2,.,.,TGTGCCAGCAGCCTCCGGGACTCCTGGAGCTCTGGAAACACCATATATTTT,CASSLRDSWSSGNTIYF
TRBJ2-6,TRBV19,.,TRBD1,TGTGCCAGTAGTATAGTCCTCCGACAGGGAAGAAACGTCCTGACTTTC,CASSIVLRQGRNVLTF
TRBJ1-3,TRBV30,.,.,TGTGCCTGGAGTGTAGGCGGCCGAAACACCATATATTTT,CAWSVGGRNTIYF
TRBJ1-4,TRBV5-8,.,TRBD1,TGTGCCAGCAGCTGTGACAGGGTTTCTGGGACTAATGAAAAACTGTTTTTT,CASSCDRVSGTNEKLFF
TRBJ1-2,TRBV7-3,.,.,TGTGCCAGCAGCTTAACTGGCGGCCCAGCCTATGGCTACACCTTC,CASSLTGGPAYGYTF
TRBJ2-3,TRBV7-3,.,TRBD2,TGTGCCAGCAGCCCCCGACCGGGACTAGCGACTTCAGATACGCAGTATTTT,CASSPRPGLATSDTQYF
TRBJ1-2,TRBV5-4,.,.,TGTGCCAGCAGCTCTGGGGACACCTATGGCTACACCTTC,CASSSGDTYGYTF
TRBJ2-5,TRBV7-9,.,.,TGTGCCAGCAGCTTCCAAGGGGGTTGGGAGACCCAGTACTTC,CASSFQGGWETQYF
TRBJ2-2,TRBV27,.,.,TGTGCCAGCAGCCTGAACACCGGGGAGCTGTTTTTT,CASSLNTGELFF
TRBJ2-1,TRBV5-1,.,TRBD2,TGCGCCAGCAGCTCTCCGCCGGGACTACGTTACAATGAGCAGTTCTTC,CASSSPPGLRYNEQFF
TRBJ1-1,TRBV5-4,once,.,TGTGCCAGCAGGATACAGGGCGCACCGTCTGAAGCTTTCTTT,CASRIQGAPSEAFF
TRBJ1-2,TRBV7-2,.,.,TGTGCCAGCAGCTCTTTTATGTCGGGAGGCTACACCTTC,CASSSFMSGGYTF
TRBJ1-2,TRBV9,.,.,TGTGCCAGCAGCGTAGATACAGGGAACTATGGCTACACCTTC,CASSVDTGNYGYTF
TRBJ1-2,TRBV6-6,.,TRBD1,TGTGCCAGCAGTCGACAGGGCAATGGCTACACCTTC,CASSRQGNGYTF
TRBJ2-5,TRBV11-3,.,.,TGTGCCAGCAGCTTAGATCAGGGTGGGACCCAGTACTTC,CASSLDQGGTQYF
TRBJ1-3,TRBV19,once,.,TGTGCCAGTAGTATGAGCGGGCCCGGCTATGGAAACACCATATATTTT,CASSMSGPGYGNTIYF